This T cell receptor beta chain appears in the sequencing data of a study of cytomegalovirus exposure and HLA in healthy donors. Study observations and caveats: Excluded: some indistinguishable V segments such as TRBV6-2 and TRBV6-3. Follow-up analysis later connected one missense variant in DCLRE1C with trimming of TCR beta V- and J-genes. Under in vitro conditions, a few CMV-associated chains were confirmed as specific for CMV antigens. Further analysis, carried out later, found HLA-associated TCR beta chains more clonally expanded than equally common other chains.

It was with 60 Vbeta and 13 Jbeta primers that the PCR ran. Generated by immunoSEQ multiplex PCR, the TCRdb table keeps only in-frame clones and is missing some. The repertoire holds about 200,000 clones, with 70% to 80% as singletons. This CDR3 comprises 15 residues. The ends were cut back, 4 bases at V and 4 bases at J, with 14 bases in the middle. Germline V gene lookup returns CDR1 SGHRS and CDR2 YFSETQ. Concerning this clone itself: As yet, its antigen is unknown.

This receptor was identified in a man aged 30-40 years in good health and CMV-seronegative. The V gene is TRBV5-1, the J gene TRBJ1-4; D may be TRBD1 (5 bases). Sequenced material: PBMCs. The CDR3 coding sequence is TGCGCCAGCAGCCCGTATGGGCAGGGTAATGAAAAACTGTTTTTT. Its protein product is CASSPYGQGNEKLFF.